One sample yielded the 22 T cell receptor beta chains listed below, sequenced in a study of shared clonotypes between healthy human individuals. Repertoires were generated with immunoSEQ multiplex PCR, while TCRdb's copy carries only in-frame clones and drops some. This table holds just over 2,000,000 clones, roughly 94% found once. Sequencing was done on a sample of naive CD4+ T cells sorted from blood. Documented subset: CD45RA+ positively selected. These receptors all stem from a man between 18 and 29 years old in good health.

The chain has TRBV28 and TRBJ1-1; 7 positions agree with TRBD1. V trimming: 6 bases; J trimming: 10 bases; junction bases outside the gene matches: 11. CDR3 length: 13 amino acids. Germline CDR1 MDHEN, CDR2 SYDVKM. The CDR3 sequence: CASSLTGPGGAFF. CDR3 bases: TGTGCCAGCAGCCTGACAGGGCCGGGGGGAGCTTTCTTT.

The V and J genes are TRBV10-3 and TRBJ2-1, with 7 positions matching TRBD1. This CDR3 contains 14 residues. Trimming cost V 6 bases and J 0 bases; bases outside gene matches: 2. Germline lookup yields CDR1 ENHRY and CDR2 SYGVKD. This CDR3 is CAIRGGGSYNEQFF. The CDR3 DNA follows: TGTGCCATCAGAGGGGGCGGCTCCTACAATGAGCAGTTCTTC.

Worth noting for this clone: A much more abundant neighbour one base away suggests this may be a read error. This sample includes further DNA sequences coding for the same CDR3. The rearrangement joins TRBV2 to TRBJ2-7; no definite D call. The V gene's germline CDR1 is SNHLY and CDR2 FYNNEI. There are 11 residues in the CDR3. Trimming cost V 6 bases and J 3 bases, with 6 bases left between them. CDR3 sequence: CASSPGYEQYF. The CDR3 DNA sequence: TGTGCCAGCAGCCCCGGCTACGAGCAGTACTTC.

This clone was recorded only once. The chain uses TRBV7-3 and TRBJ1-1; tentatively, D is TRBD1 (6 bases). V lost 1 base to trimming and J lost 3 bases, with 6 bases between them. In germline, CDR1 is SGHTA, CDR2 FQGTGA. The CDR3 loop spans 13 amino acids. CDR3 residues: CASSLRQDTEAFF. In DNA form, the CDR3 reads TGTGCCAGCAGCTTAAGACAGGACACTGAAGCTTTCTTT. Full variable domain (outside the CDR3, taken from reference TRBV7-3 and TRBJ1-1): GAGVSQTPSNKVTEKGKYVELRCDPISGHTALYWYRQSLGQGPEFLIYFQGTGAADDSGLPNDRFFAVRPEGSVSTLKIQRTERGDSAVYLCASSLRQDTEAFFGQGTRLTVV.

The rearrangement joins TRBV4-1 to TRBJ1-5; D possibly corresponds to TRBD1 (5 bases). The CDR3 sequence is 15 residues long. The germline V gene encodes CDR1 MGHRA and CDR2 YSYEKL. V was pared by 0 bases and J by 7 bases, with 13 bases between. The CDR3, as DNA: TGCGCCAGCAGCCAAGATTCAGGGAGTGGACAGCCCCAGCATTTT. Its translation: CASSQDSGSGQPQHF.

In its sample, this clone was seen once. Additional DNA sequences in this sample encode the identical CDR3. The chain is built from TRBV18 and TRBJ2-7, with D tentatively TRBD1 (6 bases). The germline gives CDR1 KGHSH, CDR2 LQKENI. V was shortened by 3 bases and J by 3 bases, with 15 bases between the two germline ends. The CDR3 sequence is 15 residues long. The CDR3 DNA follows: TGTGCCAGCTCACCGGTTGGCACAGGGTTCTACGAGCAGTACTTC. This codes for CASSPVGTGFYEQYF.

Here the CDR3 reads CASSVTGTGRNTEAFF. The CDR3 nucleotides read TGTGCCAGCAGCGTCACCGGGACAGGGAGGAACACTGAAGCTTTCTTT. The gene calls are TRBV9 and TRBJ1-1, with 9 bases fitting TRBD1. The CDR3 contains 16 residues. J gave up 1 base and V 2 bases, and 6 bases lay outside the gene matches. The V gene's germline CDR1 is SGDLS and CDR2 YYNGEE.

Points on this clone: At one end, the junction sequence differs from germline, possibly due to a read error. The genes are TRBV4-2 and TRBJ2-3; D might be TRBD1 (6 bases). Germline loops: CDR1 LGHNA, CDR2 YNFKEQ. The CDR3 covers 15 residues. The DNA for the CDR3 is TGTGCCAGCAGCCAGACAGGCCCTAGCACAGGTACGCAGTATTTT. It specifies CASSQTGPSTGTQYF.

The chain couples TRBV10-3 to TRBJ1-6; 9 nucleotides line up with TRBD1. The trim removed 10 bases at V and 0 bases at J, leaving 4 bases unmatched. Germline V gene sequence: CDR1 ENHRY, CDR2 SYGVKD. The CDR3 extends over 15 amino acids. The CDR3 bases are TGTGCCACCGGGACAGGGAGCTCCTATAATTCACCCCTCCACTTT. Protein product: CATGTGSSYNSPLHF.

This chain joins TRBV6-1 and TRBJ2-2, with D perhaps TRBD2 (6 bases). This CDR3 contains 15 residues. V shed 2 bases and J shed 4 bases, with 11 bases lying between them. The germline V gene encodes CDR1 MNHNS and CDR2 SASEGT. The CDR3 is CASSEREEGTGELFF. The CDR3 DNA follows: TGTGCCAGCAGTGAAAGGGAGGAGGGCACCGGGGAGCTGTTTTTT.

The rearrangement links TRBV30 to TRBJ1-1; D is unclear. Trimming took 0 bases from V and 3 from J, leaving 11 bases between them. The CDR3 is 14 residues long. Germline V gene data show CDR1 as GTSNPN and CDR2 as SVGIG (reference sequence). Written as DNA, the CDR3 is TGTGCCTGGAGTGTCTATGGCGGGTACACTGAAGCTTTCTTT. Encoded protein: CAWSVYGGYTEAFF. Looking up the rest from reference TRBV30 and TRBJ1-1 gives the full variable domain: SQTIHQWPATLVQPVGSPLSLECTVEGTSNPNLYWYRQAAGRGLQLLFYSVGIGQISSEVPQNLSASRPQDRQFILSSKKLLLSDSGFYLCAWSVYGGYTEAFFGQGTRLTVV.

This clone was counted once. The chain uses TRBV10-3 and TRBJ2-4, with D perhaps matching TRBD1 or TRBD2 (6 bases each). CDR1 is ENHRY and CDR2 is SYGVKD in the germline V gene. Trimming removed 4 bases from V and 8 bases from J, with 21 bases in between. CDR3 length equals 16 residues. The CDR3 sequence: CAISAGTGRSGDIQYF. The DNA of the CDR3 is TGTGCCATCAGTGCCGGAACAGGGCGCTCGGGGGACATTCAGTACTTC.

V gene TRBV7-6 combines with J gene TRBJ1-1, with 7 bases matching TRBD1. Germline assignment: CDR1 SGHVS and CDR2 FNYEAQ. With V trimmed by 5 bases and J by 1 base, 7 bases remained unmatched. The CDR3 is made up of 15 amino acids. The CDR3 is CASSMRGQANTEAFF. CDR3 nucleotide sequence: TGTGCCAGCAGCATGAGAGGACAGGCGAACACTGAAGCTTTCTTT.

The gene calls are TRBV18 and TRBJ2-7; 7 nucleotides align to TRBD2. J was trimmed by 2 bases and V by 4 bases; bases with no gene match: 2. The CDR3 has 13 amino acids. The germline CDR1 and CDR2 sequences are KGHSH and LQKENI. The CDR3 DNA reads TGTGCCAGCTCACTCCGGGGGGCCTACGAGCAGTACTTC. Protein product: CASSLRGAYEQYF.

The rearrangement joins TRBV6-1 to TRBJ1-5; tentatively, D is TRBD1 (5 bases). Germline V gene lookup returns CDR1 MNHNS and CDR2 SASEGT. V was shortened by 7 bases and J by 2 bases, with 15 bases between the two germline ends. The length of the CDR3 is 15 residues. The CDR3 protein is CASTEGSGRNQPQHF. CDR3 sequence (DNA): TGTGCCAGCACCGAAGGGTCGGGGCGCAATCAGCCCCAGCATTTT.

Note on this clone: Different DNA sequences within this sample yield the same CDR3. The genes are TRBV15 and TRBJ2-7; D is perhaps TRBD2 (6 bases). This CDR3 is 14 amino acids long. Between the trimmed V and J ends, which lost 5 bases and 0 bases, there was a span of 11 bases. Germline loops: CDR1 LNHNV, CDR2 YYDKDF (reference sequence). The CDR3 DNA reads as TGTGCCACCAGCCTCGGGGGAAGCTCCTACGAGCAGTACTTC. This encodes CATSLGGSSYEQYF.

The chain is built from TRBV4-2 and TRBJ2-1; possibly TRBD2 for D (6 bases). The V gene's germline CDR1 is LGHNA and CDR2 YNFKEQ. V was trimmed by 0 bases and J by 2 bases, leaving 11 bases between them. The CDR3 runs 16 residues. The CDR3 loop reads CASSQDIGSTYNEQFF. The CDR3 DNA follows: TGTGCCAGCAGCCAAGATATCGGGAGTACCTACAATGAGCAGTTCTTC.

The CDR3 sequence is CASSIRGANTEAFF. Written as DNA, the CDR3 is TGTGCCAGTAGTATTAGGGGGGCGAACACTGAAGCTTTCTTT. The chain employs TRBV19 and TRBJ1-1; D might be TRBD1 (6 bases). Germline CDR1 LNHDA, CDR2 SQIVND (reference sequence). V was cut by 3 bases and J by 1 base, with 9 bases left in between. The CDR3 is made up of 14 amino acids.

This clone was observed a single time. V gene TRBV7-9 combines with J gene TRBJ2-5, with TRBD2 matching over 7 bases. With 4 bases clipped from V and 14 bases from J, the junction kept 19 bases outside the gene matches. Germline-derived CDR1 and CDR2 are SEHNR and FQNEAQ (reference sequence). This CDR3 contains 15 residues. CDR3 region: CASSYLGEGRIVGYF. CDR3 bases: TGTGCCAGCAGCTACCTAGGGGAGGGACGGATCGTCGGATACTTC. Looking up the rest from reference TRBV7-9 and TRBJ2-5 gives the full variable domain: DTGVSQNPRHKITKRGQNVTFRCDPISEHNRLYWYRQTLGQGPEFLTYFQNEAQLEKSRLLSDRFSAERPKGSFSTLEIQRTEQGDSAMYLCASSYLGEGRIVGYFGPGTRLLVL.

In nucleotides, the CDR3 is TGTGCCAGCAAGCAACAGCACGGGGGCACTGAAGCTTTCTTT. The encoded protein is CASKQQHGGTEAFF. This chain links TRBV27 with TRBJ1-1; D might be TRBD1 (5 bases). CDR3 size: 14 residues. Germline CDR1 reads MNHEY; CDR2 reads SMNVEV (reference sequence). Trimming took 7 bases from V and 4 from J, leaving 16 bases between them.

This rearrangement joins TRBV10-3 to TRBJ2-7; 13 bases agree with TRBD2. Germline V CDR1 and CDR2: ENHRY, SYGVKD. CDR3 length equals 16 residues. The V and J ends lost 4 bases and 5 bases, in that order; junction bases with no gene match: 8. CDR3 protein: CAISALAGGDMDEQYF. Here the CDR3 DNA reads TGTGCCATCAGTGCACTAGCGGGAGGGGATATGGACGAGCAGTACTTC.

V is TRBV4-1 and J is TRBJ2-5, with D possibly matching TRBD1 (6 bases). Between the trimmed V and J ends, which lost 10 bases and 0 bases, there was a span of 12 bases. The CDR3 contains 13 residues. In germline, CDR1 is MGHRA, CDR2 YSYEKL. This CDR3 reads CATPWGHQETQYF. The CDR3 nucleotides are TGCGCCACCCCCTGGGGGCACCAAGAGACCCAGTACTTC.